This passage covers 12 T cell receptor beta chains from one sample sequenced in a study of blood T cell repertoires in COVID-19. The assay was immunoSEQ multiplex PCR, and TCRdb's table has in-frame clones only and misses some. The repertoire holds roughly 110,000 clones, with 84% as singletons. The sequencing sample was made of peripheral blood. The receptors were sampled from a woman aged 55-69 years with acute or convalescent COVID-19.

The DNA of the CDR3 is TGTGCCAGCAGTTATCCTCCCTTTGGGGAGCTGTTTTTT. It codes for CASSYPPFGELFF. This chain uses TRBV6-6 with TRBJ2-2; D unclear. V was shortened by 3 bases and J by 8 bases, with 10 bases between the two germline ends. The CDR3 consists of 13 residues. Germline CDR1 and CDR2: MNHNY and SVGAGI (reference sequence).

The CDR3 region has the DNA TGTGCCAGTAGTATATCAAGGAGCCAGAACTACAATGAGCAGTTCTTC. Amino acids: CASSISRSQNYNEQFF. This chain connects TRBV19 to TRBJ2-1; D unresolved. Deletions cut 2 bases from V and 3 bases from J, with 14 bases between. Germline CDR1 reads LNHDA; CDR2 reads SQIVND (reference sequence). The CDR3 has 16 residues.

The table lists this clone with a few counts. This chain connects TRBV6-1 to TRBJ2-7, with D perhaps TRBD1 (7 bases). With 2 bases removed from V and 0 bases from J, the gap between germline ends came to 11 bases. Germline CDR1 MNHNS, CDR2 SASEGT. This CDR3 contains 15 residues. CDR3 sequence: CASSERGDSSYEQYF. The CDR3 region has the DNA TGTGCCAGCAGTGAAAGGGGGGACAGCTCCTACGAGCAGTACTTC.

This chain links TRBV7-2 with TRBJ2-2, with D perhaps TRBD1 (6 bases). CDR3 length equals 14 residues. V was trimmed by 3 bases and J by 5 bases, leaving 10 bases between them. Germline V lookup: CDR1 SGHTA, CDR2 FQGNSA. CDR3 amino acids: CASSFQGWTGELFF. The DNA of the CDR3 is TGTGCCAGCAGCTTCCAGGGGTGGACCGGGGAGCTGTTTTTT.

This clone was counted between two and nine times. This chain uses TRBV20-1 with TRBJ1-1; the match to TRBD1 covers 8 bases. Germline CDR1 is DFQATT and CDR2 is SNEGSKA (reference sequence). J gave up 8 bases and V 3 bases, and 17 bases lay outside the gene matches. The CDR3 loop spans 16 amino acids. CDR3 bases: TGCAGTGCTAGTTATCCAGGGGGCACACCTTACCAAGAAGCTTTCTTT. It encodes CSASYPGGTPYQEAFF.

This clone appeared once. The CDR3 here is CASRRGTATTRYYGYTF. CDR3 bases: TGTGCCAGCAGACGGGGGACTGCCACAACGAGGTACTATGGCTACACCTTC. The chain joins TRBV27 to TRBJ1-2, with D possibly matching TRBD1 (5 bases). With 6 bases removed from V and 3 bases from J, the gap between germline ends came to 23 bases. The CDR3 extends over 17 amino acids. Germline assignment: CDR1 MNHEY and CDR2 SMNVEV (reference sequence).

The chain combines TRBV7-8 with TRBJ2-1, with a weak D call TRBD1 (5 bases). Germline CDR1 is SGHVS and CDR2 is FQNEAQ. Trimming stripped 7 bases from V and 1 base from J, with 17 bases between. The CDR3 loop spans 16 amino acids. CDR3 DNA sequence: TGTGCCAGCACCCCTACGCCAGGGATGTCCTACAATGAGCAGTTCTTC. It specifies CASTPTPGMSYNEQFF.

The CDR3 nucleotides are TGTGCCAGCAGTTTACAGGGGTTACGGGGCTACACCTTC. Protein sequence: CASSLQGLRGYTF. V usage is TRBV12-3 or TRBV12-4 and J usage is TRBJ1-2, with TRBD1 as a possible D gene (6 bases). The CDR3 is 13 residues long. Trimming left V 2 bases short and J 8 bases short, with 12 bases between.

J is TRBJ2-1 and V is TRBV10-3, with 9 bases aligning to TRBD2. Germline loops: CDR1 ENHRY, CDR2 SYGVKD. The CDR3 is 16 amino acids. The junction had 11 bases not matched to a gene; V was cut back by 4 bases and J by 7 bases. CDR3 nucleotide sequence: TGTGCCATCAGTGTTGGGATTAGCGGGAGTGGTAATGAGCAGTTCTTC. This encodes CAISVGISGSGNEQFF.

This chain uses TRBV7-2 with TRBJ2-7; 10 nucleotides match TRBD1. CDR3 size: 14 residues. Trimming cost V 5 bases and J 7 bases; bases outside gene matches: 8. Germline V gives CDR1 SGHTA, CDR2 FQGNSA. CDR3 nucleotides: TGTGCCAGCAGCCTGGGACAGGGGTTTGGGGAGCAGTACTTC. Translating gives CASSLGQGFGEQYF.

V gene TRBV2 combines with J gene TRBJ2-5, with TRBD2 identical over 14 bases. This CDR3 has 20 amino acids. The J segment lost 2 bases and the V segment lost 2 bases, leaving 13 bases of the junction unmatched. CDR1 is SNHLY, CDR2 FYNNEI, per germline. CDR3 loop: CASSELKVGTSGGLQETQYF. The DNA for the CDR3 is TGTGCCAGCAGTGAATTGAAGGTCGGGACTAGCGGGGGTTTACAAGAGACCCAGTACTTC.

The chain is built from TRBV2 and TRBJ1-6, with 7 bases that match TRBD1. The CDR3 length is 16 residues. Germline CDR1 and CDR2: SNHLY and FYNNEI. Trimming cost V 6 bases and J 2 bases; bases outside gene matches: 7. The CDR3 sequence is CASRATGMAYNSPLHF. CDR3 DNA sequence: TGTGCCAGCAGGGCGACAGGGATGGCCTATAATTCACCCCTCCACTTT.